This TCR beta chain was recovered during a study of T cell responses to AZD1222 COVID-19 vaccine. Overall study context: Combined were second doses at about 4 or about 12 weeks.

Germline trimming cut 2 bases from V and 6 bases from J; bases unmatched to any gene: 1. The germline CDR1 and CDR2 sequences are MNHNY and SVGAGI (reference sequence). The CDR3 length is 13 residues. General study findings and limits: The CD4 TCRs associated with vaccination extended across spike and predominated at 160-218 and 743-854. Samples come after the peak T cell response, not at day 14. Baseline testing showed seropositivity in only six or seven AZD1222 recipients.

Profiled with immunoSEQ multiplex PCR; TCRdb holds only in-frame clones, not every one. The sample carries 110,000 to 150,000 clones, approximately 85% recorded once. This clone showed up just once. Antigen unknown. The V and J genes are TRBV6-6 and TRBJ2-1; 7 bases are a match to TRBD1. The receptor's source is an adult in good health. Sequences were derived from peripheral blood, sampled on day 0 of AZD1222 vaccination. This chain's CDR3 is CASSYNRGNEQFF. CDR3 in DNA: TGTGCCAGCAGTTACAACAGGGGCAATGAGCAGTTCTTC.